Shown below are 15 T cell receptor beta chains from a single sample sequenced in a study of blood T cell repertoires in COVID-19. Profiling relied on immunoSEQ multiplex PCR, and the TCRdb table lists in-frame clones only, not all of them. Seen here are approximately 68,000 clones, approximately 86% observed once, and the top ten hold roughly 14%. Sample: peripheral blood. Receptors originate from an older woman with acute or convalescent COVID-19.

The chain links TRBV25-1 to TRBJ2-2; 7 nucleotides line up with TRBD1. CDR1 is MGHDK, CDR2 SYGVNS, per germline. J lost 1 base, V lost 5 bases, and 7 bases had no gene match. There are 16 residues in the CDR3. The CDR3: CASSPNRGLNTGELFF. The CDR3, as DNA: TGTGCCAGCAGTCCAAACAGGGGCCTGAACACCGGGGAGCTGTTTTTT. The variable domain in full, with the rest retrieved from reference TRBV25-1 and TRBJ2-2, is EADIYQTPRYLVIGTGKKITLECSQTMGHDKMYWYQQDPGMELHLIHYSYGVNSTEKGDLSSESTVSRIRTEHFPLTLESARPSHTSQYLCASSPNRGLNTGELFFGEGSRLTVL.

The chain carries TRBV6-6 and TRBJ1-2, with D tentatively TRBD1 (5 bases). Looked up from germline, CDR1 is MNHNY and CDR2 is SVGAGI (reference sequence). Trimming shortened V by 5 bases and J by 4 bases, and 8 bases separated the two germline ends. This CDR3 comprises 12 residues. CDR3 in amino acids: CASSAGSYGYTF. CDR3 bases: TGTGCCAGCAGTGCAGGGTCCTATGGCTACACCTTC.

This chain connects TRBV6-2 or TRBV6-3 to TRBJ1-1; D is unclear. Trimming removed 2 bases from V and 0 bases from J, with 4 bases in between. The CDR3 is 13 amino acids. Germline V gives CDR1 MNHEY, CDR2 SVGEGT. The CDR3 sequence: CASSYEMNTEAFF. The CDR3 DNA reads TGTGCCAGCAGTTACGAGATGAACACTGAAGCTTTCTTT.

This clone came up a few times. The J gene is TRBJ1-5, the V gene TRBV15, with no clear D. Trimming shortened V by 0 bases and J by 5 bases, and 5 bases separated the two germline ends. This CDR3 has 13 amino acids. From germline, CDR1 is LNHNV and CDR2 YYDKDF (reference sequence). The CDR3 protein is CATSRDQDQPQHF. The CDR3 DNA reads TGTGCCACCAGCAGAGATCAGGATCAGCCCCAGCATTTT.

The V gene is TRBV7-9, the J gene TRBJ1-2, with 8 positions matching TRBD1. In germline, CDR1 is SEHNR, CDR2 FQNEAQ (reference sequence). The CDR3 length is 15 residues. With V trimmed by 7 bases and J by 1 base, 8 bases remained unmatched. The CDR3 DNA reads TGTGCCAGCACCTCGACAGGGGTTCTTAACTATGGCTACACCTTC. This gives the protein CASTSTGVLNYGYTF.

CDR3 amino acids: CASSPTGARTGELFF. For the CDR3, the DNA is TGTGCCAGCAGTCCGACAGGGGCGCGCACCGGGGAGCTGTTTTTT. The J gene is TRBJ2-2, the V gene TRBV2, with 8 bases identical to TRBD1. The CDR3 runs to 15 residues. With V trimmed by 5 bases and J by 4 bases, 6 bases remained unmatched. The germline V gene encodes CDR1 SNHLY and CDR2 FYNNEI.

The J gene is TRBJ2-3, the V gene TRBV5-1; TRBD2 aligns across 15 bases. CDR3 length: 17 residues. Germline V CDR1 and CDR2: SGHRS, YFSETQ. Trimming at V came to 4 bases and at J to 2 bases, leaving 5 bases not matched to a gene. Here the CDR3 DNA reads TGCGCCAGCAGCGAAGGACTAGCGGGGGGGACCACAGATACGCAGTATTTT. Translation gives CASSEGLAGGTTDTQYF. The whole variable domain, remainder taken from reference TRBV5-1 and TRBJ2-3, is KAGVTQTPRYLIKTRGQQVTLSCSPISGHRSVSWYQQTPGQGLQFLFEYFSETQRNKGNFPGRFSGRQFSNSRSEMNVSTLELGDSALYLCASSEGLAGGTTDTQYFGPGTRLTVL.

The chain carries TRBV16 and TRBJ1-6; D perhaps matches TRBD1 (5 bases). The ends were cut back, 6 bases at V and 9 bases at J, with 18 bases in the middle. The CDR3 runs to 15 residues. CDR1 is KGHSY and CDR2 is FQNENV in the germline V gene. This CDR3 is CASRELEQAFSPLHF. The CDR3 DNA is TGTGCCAGCAGGGAGCTCGAACAGGCTTTTTCACCCCTCCACTTT. Filled out from reference TRBV16 and TRBJ1-6, the complete variable domain reads GEEVAQTPKHLVRGEGQKAKLYCAPIKGHSYVFWYQQVLKNEFKFLISFQNENVFDETGMPKERFSAKCLPNSPCSLEIQATKLEDSAVYFCASRELEQAFSPLHFGNGTRLTVT.

The V gene is TRBV30, the J gene TRBJ2-4; 7 positions agree with TRBD2. Germline CDR1 reads GTSNPN; CDR2 reads SVGIG (reference sequence). The J segment lost 7 bases and the V segment lost 2 bases, leaving 2 bases of the junction unmatched. This CDR3 has 12 amino acids. Written as DNA, the CDR3 is TGTGCCTGGAGTTGGGAGGGGAACATTCAGTACTTC. It codes for CAWSWEGNIQYF.

J is TRBJ2-1 and V is TRBV2; D is perhaps TRBD2 (6 bases). The CDR3 has 17 amino acids. V dropped 4 bases and J dropped 6 bases, with 22 bases sitting between them. CDR1 and CDR2 (germline): SNHLY, FYNNEI. The CDR3: CASSGIIRGRRANEQFF. CDR3 bases: TGTGCCAGCAGTGGGATCATTCGGGGGAGGCGAGCCAATGAGCAGTTCTTC.

The V and J genes are TRBV28 and TRBJ1-1, with 10 bases matching TRBD1. The junction had 3 bases not matched to a gene; V was cut back by 2 bases and J by 0 bases. The CDR3 is 16 residues long. The germline V gene encodes CDR1 MDHEN and CDR2 SYDVKM. DNA for the CDR3: TGTGCCAGCAGTTTAGGGACAGGGGTCATGAACACTGAAGCTTTCTTT. Translation: CASSLGTGVMNTEAFF. The variable domain in full, completed from reference TRBV28 and TRBJ1-1, reads DVKVTQSSRYLVKRTGEKVFLECVQDMDHENMFWYRQDPGLGLRLIYFSYDVKMKEKGDIPEGYSVSREKKERFSLILESASTNQTSMYLCASSLGTGVMNTEAFFGQGTRLTVV.

The V gene is TRBV29-1, the J gene TRBJ2-7, with 11 positions matching TRBD1. CDR3 length: 14 residues. V was pared by 1 base and J by 6 bases, with 5 bases of the junction left unmatched. Germline CDR1 is SQVTM and CDR2 is ANQGSEA. CDR3 sequence (DNA): TGCAGCGTTGAAGGGGGGACAGGGGGTATCGAGCAGTACTTC. It encodes CSVEGGTGGIEQYF.

The chain joins TRBV12-5 to TRBJ2-3, with 10 bases matching TRBD2. Per the germline V gene, CDR1 is LGHNT and CDR2 is FRNRAP. Unmatched junction bases numbered 15, after V lost 5 bases and J lost 4 bases. CDR3 size: 18 residues. The CDR3 reads CASGMSGGAGVTPDTQYF. Here the CDR3 DNA reads TGTGCTAGTGGTATGAGCGGGGGGGCCGGGGTCACCCCAGATACGCAGTATTTT.

The V gene is TRBV6-1, the J gene TRBJ1-6; D is unclear. V dropped 2 bases and J dropped 8 bases, with 16 bases sitting between them. The CDR3 is made up of 16 amino acids. Germline-derived CDR1 and CDR2 are MNHNS and SASEGT. In nucleotides, the CDR3 is TGTGCCAGCAGTGAAAAGTCACAGACTATGGATTCACCCCTCCACTTT. Encoded protein: CASSEKSQTMDSPLHF.

The J gene is TRBJ1-2, the V gene TRBV19; 9 positions agree with TRBD1. The CDR3 has 17 residues. Germline V CDR1 and CDR2: LNHDA, SQIVND (reference sequence). V was pared by 3 bases and J by 2 bases, with 10 bases of the junction left unmatched. The CDR3 DNA reads TGTGCCAGTAGTATGAACGGGGGACAGGGAGGGAACTATGGCTACACCTTC. Translated: CASSMNGGQGGNYGYTF.